Here is one T cell receptor beta chain with its context. This record comes from a study of blood T cell repertoires in COVID-19. Here immunoSEQ multiplex PCR was the method, and the copy in TCRdb shows in-frame clones only, minus some. Among about 92,000 clones listed, 85% were seen once. CDR1 is GTSNPN, CDR2 SVGIG, per germline (reference sequence). This CDR3 contains 14 residues. Deletions cut 4 bases from V and 0 bases from J, with 13 bases between. The sample taken for sequencing was peripheral blood. The clonotype originates from a man at least 80 years old with acute or convalescent COVID-19. The V gene is TRBV30, the J gene TRBJ2-7, with D uncertain. The CDR3 here is CAWTRIRYSYEQYF. In DNA, the CDR3 is TGTGCCTGGACCCGAATTAGATACTCCTACGAGCAGTACTTC.